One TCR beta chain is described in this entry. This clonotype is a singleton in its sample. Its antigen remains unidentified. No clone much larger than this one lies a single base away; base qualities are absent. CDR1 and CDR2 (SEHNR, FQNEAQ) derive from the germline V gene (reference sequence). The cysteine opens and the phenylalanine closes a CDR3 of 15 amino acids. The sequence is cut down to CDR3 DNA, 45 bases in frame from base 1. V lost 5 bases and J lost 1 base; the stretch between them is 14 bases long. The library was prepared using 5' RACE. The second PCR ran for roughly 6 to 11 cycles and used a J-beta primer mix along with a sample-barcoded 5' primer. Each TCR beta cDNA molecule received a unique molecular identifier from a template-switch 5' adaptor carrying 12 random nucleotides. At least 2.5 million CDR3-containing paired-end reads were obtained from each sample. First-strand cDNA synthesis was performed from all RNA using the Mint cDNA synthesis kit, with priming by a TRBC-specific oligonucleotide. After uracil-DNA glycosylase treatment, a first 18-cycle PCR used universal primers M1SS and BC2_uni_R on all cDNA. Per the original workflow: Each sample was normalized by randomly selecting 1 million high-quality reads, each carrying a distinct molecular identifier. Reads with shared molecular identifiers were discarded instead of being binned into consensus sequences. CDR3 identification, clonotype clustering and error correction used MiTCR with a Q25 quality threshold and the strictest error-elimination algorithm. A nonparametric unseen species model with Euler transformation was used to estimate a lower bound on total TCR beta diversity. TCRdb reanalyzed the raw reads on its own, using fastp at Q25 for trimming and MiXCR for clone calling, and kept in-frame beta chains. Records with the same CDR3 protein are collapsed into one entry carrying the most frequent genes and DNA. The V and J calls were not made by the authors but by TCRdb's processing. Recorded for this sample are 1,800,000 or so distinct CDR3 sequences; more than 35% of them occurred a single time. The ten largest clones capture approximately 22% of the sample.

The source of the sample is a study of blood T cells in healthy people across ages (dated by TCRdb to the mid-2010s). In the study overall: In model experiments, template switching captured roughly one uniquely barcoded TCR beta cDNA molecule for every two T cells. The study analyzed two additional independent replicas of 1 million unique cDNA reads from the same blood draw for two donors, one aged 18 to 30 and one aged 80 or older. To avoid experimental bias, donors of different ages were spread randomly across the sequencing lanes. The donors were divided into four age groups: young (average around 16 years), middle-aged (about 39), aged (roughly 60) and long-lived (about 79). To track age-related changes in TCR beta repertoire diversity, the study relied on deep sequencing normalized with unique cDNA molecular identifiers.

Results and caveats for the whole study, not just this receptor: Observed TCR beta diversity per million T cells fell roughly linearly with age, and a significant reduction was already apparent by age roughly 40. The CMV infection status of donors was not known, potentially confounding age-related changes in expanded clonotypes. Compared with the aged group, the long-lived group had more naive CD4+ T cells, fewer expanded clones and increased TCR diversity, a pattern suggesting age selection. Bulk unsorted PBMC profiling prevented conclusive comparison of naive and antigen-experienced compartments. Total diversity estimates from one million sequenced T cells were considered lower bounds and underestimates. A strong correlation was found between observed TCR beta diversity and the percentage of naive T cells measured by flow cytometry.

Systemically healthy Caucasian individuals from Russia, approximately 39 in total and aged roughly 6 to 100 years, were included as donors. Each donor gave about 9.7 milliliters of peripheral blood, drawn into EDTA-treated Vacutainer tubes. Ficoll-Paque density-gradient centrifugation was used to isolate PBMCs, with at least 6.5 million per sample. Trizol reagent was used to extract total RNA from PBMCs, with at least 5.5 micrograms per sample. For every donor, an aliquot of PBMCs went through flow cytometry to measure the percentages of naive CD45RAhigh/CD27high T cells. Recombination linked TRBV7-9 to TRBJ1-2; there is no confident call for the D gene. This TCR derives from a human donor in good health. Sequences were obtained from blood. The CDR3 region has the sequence CASSKTESVNYGYTF. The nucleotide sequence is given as TGTGCCAGCAGCAAAACCGAGTCGGTTAACTATGGCTACACCTTC.